This TCR beta chain was identified during a study of CD8 T cells in Susac syndrome. Random hexamers were used to reverse transcribe an amount of roughly 0.45 to 1 ug RNA. One entry per CDR3 protein results from TCRdb running MiXCR on the immunoSEQ multiplex PCR reads. Among 110,000 or so distinct CDR3 sequences listed, 85% to 95% were seen once. With 4 bases clipped from V and 4 bases from J, the junction kept 12 bases outside the gene matches. In germline, CDR1 is LGHNA, CDR2 YNFKEQ. The CDR3 totals 17 residues. The genes are TRBV4-2 and TRBJ2-5; 10 bases map to TRBD2. Source material: CD4+ T cells from PBMCs. This TCR was recovered from a human donor with multiple sclerosis. This chain's CDR3 is CASSPRSSGGRGETQYF. The CDR3 DNA follows: TGTGCCAGCAGCCCCAGATCTAGCGGGGGTCGGGGAGAGACCCAGTACTTC.